This is a list of T cell receptor beta chains from one sample in a study of patients and donors after allogeneic stem cell transplantation. TCRdb re-called the RT-PCR reads through MiXCR, storing one row per CDR3 protein. The sample includes around 82,000 distinct CDR3 sequences, 5% of them seen just once. The source material was blood, either unsorted or a sorted T cell fraction (not recorded which). Receptors were obtained from a human donor who was either an allogeneic HSCT recipient or a stem cell or donor lymphocyte infusion donor (not recorded which). It is not recorded whose cells these are; they may come from a transplant donor. The CDR3 runs from the conserved cysteine through the conserved F or W. The D gene is left open where the match is weak. Size is stated for part of the rows, as once, few or many counts, or as a class when the clone is expanded.

V	size	J	D	DNA	CDR3
TRBV6-5	few	TRBJ1-6	-	TGTGCCAGCAGTTACCGGACACATTCACCCCTCCACTTT	CASSYRTHSPLHF
TRBV2	-	TRBJ2-7	-	TGTGCCAGCAGACAGGCCCCCGTCGAGGGTTACGAGCAGTACTTC	CASRQAPVEGYEQYF
TRBV7-9	-	TRBJ1-2	-	TGTGCCATTCCCTTGGGGGAATCGGGCTACACCTTC	CAIPLGESGYTF
TRBV3-1	-	TRBJ2-1	TRBD2	TGTGCCAGCAGCCAAGGGACTAGACTAGGCACTGAGCAGTTCTTC	CASSQGTRLGTEQFF
TRBV6-1	many	TRBJ2-3	-	TGTGCCAGCAGTGAAGGAGGGCCGGGAGATACGCAGTATTTT	CASSEGGPGDTQYF
TRBV20-1	many	TRBJ2-1	-	TGCAGTGCTAGAGAGACCCTCAATGAGCAGTTCTTC	CSARETLNEQFF
TRBV12-3/TRBV12-4	many	TRBJ2-1	-	TGTGCCAGCAGTTTCCCCAGGGCAGGCGGCAATGAGCAGTTCTTC	CASSFPRAGGNEQFF
TRBV20-1	many	TRBJ2-6	-	TGCAGTGCTAGAGGACTCCTTAGCTCTGGGGCCAACGTCCTGACTTTC	CSARGLLSSGANVLTF
TRBV10-3	many	TRBJ2-3	TRBD1	TGTGCCATCAGTGAGTCGGGGGACAGGACAGATACGCAGTATTTT	CAISESGDRTDTQYF
TRBV11-2	many	TRBJ1-4	-	TGTGCCAGCAGTATGGGGGGCGCCAAGGGACTGTTTTTT	CASSMGGAKGLFF
TRBV5-1	-	TRBJ1-6	TRBD1	TGCGCCAGCAGCTTGAGGACAGGGGAAACCTATAATTCACCCCTCCACTTT	CASSLRTGETYNSPLHF
TRBV7-2	medium-sized	TRBJ2-5	-	TGTGCCAGCAGCTACCAAAGGGGGTTAGAGACCCAGTACTTC	CASSYQRGLETQYF
TRBV5-1	many	TRBJ1-2	-	TGCGCCAGCAGCTTGGGGATGGGGGCGCAAGGCTACACCTTC	CASSLGMGAQGYTF
TRBV10-3	many	TRBJ2-1	-	TGTGCCATCAGTGAGGGTGGATCTGAGCAGTTCTTC	CAISEGGSEQFF
TRBV5-1	many	TRBJ1-2	TRBD1	TGCGCCAGCAGCTTGGCCGGACAGGGCAACTATGGCTACACCTTC	CASSLAGQGNYGYTF
TRBV10-3	many	TRBJ2-3	-	TGTGCCATCCTGGGGGCAGATACGCAGTATTTT	CAILGADTQYF
TRBV12-3/TRBV12-4	many	TRBJ1-1	-	TGTGCCAGCAGCGGGGGAGGGAGGAACACTGAAGCTTTCTTT	CASSGGGRNTEAFF
TRBV7-2	many	TRBJ2-1	-	TGTGCCAGCAGCTTGGACGTTGAGCAGTTCTTC	CASSLDVEQFF
TRBV20-1	-	TRBJ2-6	TRBD2	TGCAGTGCTAGACAACCGGGAGGGGGTTCGGGGGCCAACGTCCTGACTTTC	CSARQPGGGSGANVLTF
TRBV9	many	TRBJ2-3	TRBD1	TGTGCCAGCAGCGCACCCCGGAGGACAGGGGGCGCGGATACGCAGTATTTT	CASSAPRRTGGADTQYF
TRBV3-1	few	TRBJ1-2	-	TGTGCCAGCAGCCAGAGGGGGTCCTATGGCTACACCTTC	CASSQRGSYGYTF
TRBV7-8	many	TRBJ2-5	-	TGTGCCAGCAGCTTATTCCTAGGGGAGACCCAGTACTTC	CASSLFLGETQYF
TRBV2	many	TRBJ2-2	-	TGTGCCAGCAGTGCCGAGGGATATTCGAACACCGGGGAGCTGTTTTTT	CASSAEGYSNTGELFF
TRBV3-1	many	TRBJ1-2	-	TGTGCCAGCAGCCCTACTCAGACAGGTGGCTACACCTTC	CASSPTQTGGYTF
TRBV3-1	many	TRBJ1-2	-	TGTGCCAGCAGCCAAGGGGTCAGGCGCTATGGCTACACCTTC	CASSQGVRRYGYTF
TRBV3-1	many	TRBJ2-7	-	TGTGCCAGCAGCCGGCAGGGGATCAGGGAGCAGTACTTC	CASSRQGIREQYF
TRBV10-1	-	TRBJ2-7	-	TGCGCCAGCAGTGAGTTTCCGGAGCAGTACTTC	CASSEFPEQYF
TRBV5-1	many	TRBJ2-6	-	TGCGCCAGCAGCACCGGACAGCTTAGGGGGTCTGGGGCCAACGTCCTGACTTTC	CASSTGQLRGSGANVLTF
TRBV6-1	many	TRBJ1-1	-	TGTGCCAGCAGTGACATCAACCGGAACACTGAAGCTTTCTTT	CASSDINRNTEAFF
TRBV5-5	few	TRBJ1-4	TRBD1	TGTGCCAGCAGCCTGGACAGGCCCGCAACTAATGAAAAACTGTTTTTT	CASSLDRPATNEKLFF
TRBV6-5	many	TRBJ1-6	TRBD1	TGTGCCAGCAGTTGGGACAGGGGAAATTCACCCCTCCACTTT	CASSWDRGNSPLHF
TRBV24-1	many	TRBJ1-2	TRBD1	TGTGCCACCAGTGAACAGGGGTTCGGCTACACCTTC	CATSEQGFGYTF
TRBV7-9	medium-sized	TRBJ1-3	-	TGTGCCAGCAGCACCACCAGGGAGATCGCCGGAAACACCATATATTTT	CASSTTREIAGNTIYF
TRBV12-3/TRBV12-4	many	TRBJ1-1	-	TGTGCCAGCAGTTTGACAGCTAGTCTGAACACTGAAGCTTTCTTT	CASSLTASLNTEAFF
TRBV10-3	many	TRBJ1-1	-	TGTGCCATCAGTGAGTCGACTCGGGTCAACACTGAAGCTTTCTTT	CAISESTRVNTEAFF